This T cell receptor (beta chain) emerged from a study of cytomegalovirus exposure and HLA in healthy donors (dated by TCRdb to 2015 to 2018). Context from the whole study: An earlier analysis of some 600 of the donors reported about 300 Gb of sequence data and roughly 120 million unique TCR beta sequences obtained from approximately 180 million T cells. The study profiled the T cell repertoires of hundreds of subjects by immunosequencing and related them to cytomegalovirus serostatus. All discovery cohort repertoires had been generated on a single sequencing platform. High-throughput TCR immunosequencing, statistical association of individual TCRs with disease status, and machine learning were combined to predict cytomegalovirus infection status. An earlier analysis of roughly 580 of the donors used high-throughput TCR beta sequencing to judge whether each TCR beta V gene segment behaved as functional or pseudogenic. Of the 300 to 500 genotyped donors, 75% to 85% were placed in the genetic ancestry cluster associated with self-reported Caucasian donors. Typing coverage varied by locus: roughly 620-630 donors for A, B, C, DRB1 and DQB1; more than 500 for DQA1; more than 600 for DPA1; some 470 for DPB1. An early release covering roughly 600 HLA-typed donors comprised roughly 300 gigabases of sequencing data and around 86 million unique TCR sequences. Donor age, sex, ethnicity and CMV serostatus were compiled alongside the repertoire data. Rather than drawing on any new phenotypic data, the later analysis identified candidate immune exposures from TCR beta sequences and the way those sequences occurred across donors. Several DR-DQ haplotypes were treated as single units for association and clustering because of strong linkage in the cohort. The aim of the study was to test whether cataloging public T cell receptors could identify signatures of past pathogen exposure. Across some 400 genotyped donors of the cohort, an average of approximately 240,000 unique TCR beta nucleotide sequences per donor were sequenced, and roughly 20% of those sequences were non-productive. In a later analysis, previously published TCR beta repertoires from 666 donors were re-analyzed and high-resolution HLA genotyping was added so that TCR occurrence patterns could be studied. A later genetic analysis used genome-wide SNP genotypes for about 55% of the 666 donors, treating that subset as a discovery cohort. Class I and class II HLA loci were covered by the typing at four-digit resolution. Along with the approximately 620-subject first cohort, a separate validation cohort of 120 different subjects was used. General findings and caveats noted by the study authors: An earlier analysis of several hundred of the donors showed that most TCR beta V segments appeared in productive rearrangements either about 87% or about 30% of the time, which broadly matched IMGT annotations. Strong co-occurrence of HLA alleles, especially DR and DQ, made assigning TCR associations to individual alleles difficult. Across donors, most TCR sequences were observed very rarely, whereas some public TCRs were present in many individuals. The cohort was sequenced for TCR beta chains only, and without alpha or paired-chain data the features that could be detected were limited. According to a later analysis, most CMV-associated TCR beta chains appeared to be HLA-restricted, and the HLA associations seemed to be driven largely by CMV exposure. A later analysis found that HLA-associated TCR beta chains were more clonally expanded and had lower generation probabilities than equally common non-associated chains. Specific HLA alleles were associated with 16,951 TCR beta sequences at a false discovery rate of 0.05 in a later analysis. The authors suggested that the approach could potentially be extended to other disease states and immunological phenotypes. A cluster of highly shared sequence variants was judged likely to represent a technical artifact of the sequencing pipeline. A total of 150 to 200 TCR beta chains were listed by the study as associated with cytomegalovirus. The classifier was reported to diagnose cytomegalovirus status with high specificity and sensitivity in both the original cohort and the validation cohort. Because some donors lacked HLA typing at each locus, the association tests relied only on the typed subset. A later genetic analysis associated a missense DCLRE1C variant with V-gene and J-gene trimming of TCR beta chains, and an independent cohort replicated the association. Some IMGT-functional V segments, including TRBV6-2 and TRBV6-3, could not be distinguished by the 87-base-pair reads and were therefore excluded. In a later analysis, the rate of TCR association differed among HLA loci, with DRB1 alleles having the most associated TCRs and HLA-C alleles having the fewest. A further reported finding was that TCR beta sequences accurately predicted the HLA-A and HLA-B alleles for most subjects in the first cohort. Three of the identified cytomegalovirus-associated TCR beta chains were confirmed in vitro to be specific for cytomegalovirus antigens. The earlier analysis of 587 of the donors excluded seventeen rarely observed V segments, including chromosome 9 orphons, because counts were too low. Linkage disequilibrium might explain the correlated functional status among segregating V segments, but an unknown experimental factor could not be ruled out. Roughly uniform sequencing depth across donors was assumed in presence/absence analyses, although this assumption may not hold. For the cohort, immune exposure information was limited to CMV serostatus. According to a later analysis, parvovirus B19, influenza, CMV and Epstein-Barr virus appeared linked to several top co-occurrence clusters. According to a later genetic analysis, donors in an Asian-associated ancestry cluster had fewer N-insertions in productive TCRs than the roughly 670-donor mean.

In regard to this clone: Its specific antigen is unknown. Base qualities are missing; no much larger clone stands one base away.

V is reduced by 3 bases and J by 8 bases, leaving a spacing of 19 bases between them. Looking up the germline V gene (reference sequence) yields CDR1 SEHNR and CDR2 FQNEAQ. The cysteine opens and the phenylalanine closes a CDR3 of 15 amino acids. Of the read, only the CDR3 DNA is kept; its 45 bases are in frame from base 1. The cohort was made up of several hundred healthy bone marrow donors. At the time of sampling, all cohort members were nominally healthy, though unrecorded immune exposures were likely present. The donor was CMV seronegative and belonged to the group of around 350 seronegative cohort members. A peripheral blood sample was provided by each donor, and peripheral blood mononuclear cells were used for TCR beta sequencing. The Qiagen DNeasy Blood Extraction Kit was used to extract genomic DNA from the blood cell samples. Library method: the immunoSEQ multiplex PCR assay. A mixture of 60 forward primers for TCR Vbeta segments and 13 reverse primers for TCR Jbeta segments was used in the multiplex PCR. The CDR3 region of rearranged TCR beta genes was amplified from genomic DNA with a multiplex PCR assay. On the Illumina HiSeq System, the amplified TCR beta libraries were sequenced as 87-base-pair reads. The source study handled its data this way. In a later analysis, tens of millions of unique TCR beta chains were counted across the approximately 670 repertoires, and approximately 11 million of these chains were shared by at least two donors. A nearest-neighbor algorithm error-corrected the raw reads and collapsed the reads into unique sequences, merging closely related sequences to remove PCR and sequencing errors. To assign V, D and J gene segments, CDR3 sequences were aligned to IMGT reference sequences. For a sequence to be retained, a match of at least six nucleotides was required to both a V gene segment and a J gene segment. Rearrangements were classified as productive when the CDR3 lacked stop codons and remained in frame with V and J, and all other rearrangements were classified as non-productive. Following IMGT convention, CDR3 was defined as the stretch from the second conserved V-encoded cysteine to the conserved J-encoded phenylalanine. In an earlier analysis of more than 550 of the donors, sequences lacking an unambiguous match to a single V gene segment were excluded. In an earlier analysis of a few hundred of the donors, V segments were called functional above 56.7% productive rearrangements and were called segregating when the between-donor standard deviation exceeded 5%. A statistical classification framework was built for diagnosing cytomegalovirus status from the catalog of TCR beta chain sequences. A later analysis assigned V and J genes by comparing TCR nucleotide sequences with IMGT/GENE-DB human TR gene sequences. A later analysis assigned CDR3 sequences and most-parsimonious VDJ recombination scenarios with the TCRdist pipeline. In a later analysis, each TCR beta chain was defined by its CDR3 amino acid sequence together with its V-gene family, and reads lacking a unique V-gene family were excluded. To address suspected cross-contamination and a sequencing artifact, a later analysis removed several hundred highly shared, low-generation-probability nucleotide sequences. In a later analysis, a clonal expansion index was calculated for each public chain from normalized within-repertoire ranks of inferred template counts. Generation probabilities in a later analysis came from a VDJ recombination model fitted to out-of-frame rearrangements, and those results were checked against IGoR. A later analysis scored TCR-TCR, TCR-HLA and TCR-CMV co-occurrence with hypergeometric tests, applying a repertoire-size bias correction to TCR pairs. False discovery rates were estimated in a later analysis by permuting HLA or CMV assignments 20 times. A later analysis grouped co-occurring TCRs with DBSCAN, adding TCRdist sequence similarity when clustering within HLA-allele-positive subsets. Co-occurrence clustering excluded repertoires with fewer than 30,000 or more than 120,000 public chains, plus five with anomalous nucleotide sharing. In TCRdb, the immuneACCESS table is reduced to in-frame sequences with V and J assigned. These tables do not hold every clone; where another copy was compared, an unresolved V gene accounts for under half, and the others remain unexplained. The V and J calls and clone size were taken over from that table, and D and trimming were inferred from the DNA. For this sample there are about 270,000 clones; 65% to 85% appear just once. The leading ten clones occupy under 3% of the sample.

The sequence joins TRBV7-9 to TRBJ2-5; perhaps TRBD2 is the D gene, with 6 bases matching. The material sequenced was PBMCs. The TCR originated in a female donor in good health and CMV-seronegative. The CDR3: CASSFGGTRADTQYF. Read as DNA, the sequence is TGTGCCAGCAGCTTCGGAGGGACCAGGGCCGACACCCAGTACTTC.